The source of this T cell receptor beta chain is a study of T cell changes during pregnancy in multiple sclerosis. This clone came up once. Sequenced by immunoSEQ multiplex PCR; TCRdb stores in-frame clones only, minus some. This repertoire shows around 47,000 clones, 90% to 95% found once; its top ten account for around 4.2%. Germline V gene sequence: CDR1 SGHRS, CDR2 YFSETQ. Losses at the gene ends were 5 bases for V and 3 bases for J; bases not matched to a gene: 12. This CDR3 has 17 residues. The V call is TRBV5-1, the J call TRBJ2-5; 11 bases agree with TRBD2. Sequencing was performed on CD8+ T cells from peripheral blood mononuclear cells, taken in the first trimester of pregnancy. The receptor's source is a female donor with multiple sclerosis, enrolled in a pregnancy study. CDR3: CASSSLAGGPLEETQYF. CDR3 sequence (DNA): TGCGCCAGCAGTAGTTTAGCGGGGGGGCCCTTAGAAGAGACCCAGTACTTC.